The rows below give T cell receptor beta chains drawn from one sample of a study of shared clonotypes between healthy human individuals. This table comes from immunoSEQ multiplex PCR, and its TCRdb copy is limited to in-frame clones, with some not included. The table includes roughly 2.4 million clones, approximately 94% detected once. Sequenced input: naive CD4+ T cells sorted from blood. These receptors were taken from a man in his late teens or twenties in good health. Each CDR3 is given with its conserved first and last residue. D genes are given only for firm matches.

D gene,V gene,J gene,CDR3 DNA,CDR3 protein
NA,TRBV4-1,TRBJ2-5,TGCGCCAGCAGCCAAGGAAGACCAGAGACCCAGTACTTC,CASSQGRPETQYF
TRBD2,TRBV10-1,TRBJ2-1,TGCGCCAGCAGTGAGTCGGGACTAGCGGGGGGGCCCTACAATGAGCAGTTCTTC,CASSESGLAGGPYNEQFF
TRBD2,TRBV6-5,TRBJ2-1,TGTGCCAGCAGACAGGGACTAGCAGCCTACAATGAGCAGTTCTTC,CASRQGLAAYNEQFF
NA,TRBV7-2,TRBJ2-2,TGTGCCAGCAGCCCAGCGTGGGGGGTGGCCGGGGAGCTGTTTTTT,CASSPAWGVAGELFF
NA,TRBV18,TRBJ2-7,TGTGCCAGCTCAAACGGAGTCGAAAGCTCCTACGAGCAGTACTTC,CASSNGVESSYEQYF
NA,TRBV7-2,TRBJ2-7,TGTGCCAGCAGCTTAGTCGGTTTGGGGGCGGGAGAGCAGTACTTC,CASSLVGLGAGEQYF
NA,TRBV5-1,TRBJ2-7,TGCGCCAGCAGCCCAAGGGTGGGGGGGCCAGGCGAGCAGTACTTC,CASSPRVGGPGEQYF
NA,TRBV19,TRBJ2-7,TGTGCCAGTAGTCCTACAGAGATCCACGAGCAGTACTTC,CASSPTEIHEQYF
TRBD1,TRBV6-5,TRBJ2-7,TGTGCCAGCGGCGGACAGGGGAGCTCCTACGAGCAGTACTTC,CASGGQGSSYEQYF
TRBD2,TRBV29-1,TRBJ2-5,TGCAGCGTGGGGCTAGCGGGAGATGACCAGTACTTC,CSVGLAGDDQYF
NA,TRBV9,TRBJ1-3,TGTGCCAGCAGCGCGGGACGGGGCATTGGAAACACCATATATTTT,CASSAGRGIGNTIYF